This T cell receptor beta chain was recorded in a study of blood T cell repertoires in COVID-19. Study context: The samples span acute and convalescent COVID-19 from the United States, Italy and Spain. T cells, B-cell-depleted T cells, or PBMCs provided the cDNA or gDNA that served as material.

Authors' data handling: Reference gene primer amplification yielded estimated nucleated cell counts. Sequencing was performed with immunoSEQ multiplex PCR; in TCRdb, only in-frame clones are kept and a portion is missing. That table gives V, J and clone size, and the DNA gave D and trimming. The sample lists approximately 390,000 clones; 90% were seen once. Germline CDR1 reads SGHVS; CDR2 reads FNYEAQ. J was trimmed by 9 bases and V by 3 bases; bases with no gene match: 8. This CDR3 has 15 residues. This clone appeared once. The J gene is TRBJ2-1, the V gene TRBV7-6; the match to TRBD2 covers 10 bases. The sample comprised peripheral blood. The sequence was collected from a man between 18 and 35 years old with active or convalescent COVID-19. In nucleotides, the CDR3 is TGTGCCAGCAGCTTGGGGGGACTAGCGATTGGTGAGCAGTTCTTC. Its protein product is CASSLGGLAIGEQFF.